This TCR beta chain was sequenced during a study of cytomegalovirus exposure and HLA in healthy donors. Study in general: Some 180 million T cells yielded some 120 million unique TCR beta sequences in earlier analysis. Study observations and caveats: Association of a missense DCLRE1C variant with TCR beta V- and J-gene trimming was reported in a later analysis.

As regards this clone: Its cognate antigen is unknown.

The study ran its PCR with 60 Vbeta and 13 Jbeta primers. Clones were sequenced by immunoSEQ multiplex PCR, and TCRdb holds only the in-frame ones, with some missing. The sample yields 180,000 or so clones, of which the top ten take up roughly 0.74%. The germline V gene has CDR1 MDHEN and CDR2 SYDVKM. V trimming: 1 base; J trimming: 10 bases; junction bases outside the gene matches: 6. CDR3 length: 14 residues. The sequenced sample consisted of PBMCs. The TCR sequence derives from a boy between 10 and 17 years old in good health and CMV-seronegative. J is TRBJ2-1 and V is TRBV28; 8 bases agree with TRBD1. CDR3 region: CASSLSQGAGEQFF. The CDR3 nucleotides are TGTGCCAGCAGTTTATCCCAGGGGGCAGGGGAGCAGTTCTTC.